This T cell receptor (beta chain) stems from a study of graft-versus-host responses after intestinal transplantation. This CDR3 region has 14 residues. The V end lost 2 bases, the J end lost 4 bases, and 12 bases lay between the germline ends. Germline V CDR1 and CDR2: KGHSH, LQKENI. Measured with immunoSEQ multiplex PCR; TCRdb has only the in-frame clones, and not every one. Found here are some 83,000 clones, roughly 91% of them singletons; the top ten hold less than 0.1%. A remark on this clone: Its target is unknown.

The V and J genes are TRBV18 and TRBJ2-7; TRBD1 is a possible D gene (6 bases). This specimen was unstimulated CD4+ T cells sorted from spleen or lymph node cells, taken before intestinal transplant. The sequence came from a human donor who received an intestinal transplant. CDR3 sequence reads: CASSPKQGLYEQYF. CDR3 coding DNA: TGTGCCAGCTCACCAAAGCAGGGGCTGTACGAGCAGTACTTC.